The clone carrying this TCR beta chain was seen a few times. The antigen is unknown. TCRdb processed the 5' RACE reads anew with MiXCR; each CDR3 protein has one entry. The table shows fewer than 300,000 distinct CDR3 sequences, with over 15% occurring only once. The CDR3 is 15 amino acids. Germline CDR1 and CDR2: SQVTM and ANQGSEA. With V trimmed by 4 bases and J by 3 bases, 7 bases remained unmatched. The data were taken from a study of T-cell memory formation after mild COVID-19. Overall study results and limits: Later expanders leaned CD4+, whereas day 15 to 85 contracting clones were balanced CD4/CD8.

The sequence derives from a man between 18 and 35 years old who had mild COVID-19 (a few samples of this study predate the infection). Cell type and time point are not known. This chain connects TRBV29-1 to TRBJ2-3; 10 positions agree with TRBD2. Material: PBMCs or a T cell subset sorted from them (not recorded which). The DNA for the CDR3 is TGCAGCGTTGGGGGTAGCGGGGGGAGGACAGATACGCAGTATTTT. This gives the protein CSVGGSGGRTDTQYF.